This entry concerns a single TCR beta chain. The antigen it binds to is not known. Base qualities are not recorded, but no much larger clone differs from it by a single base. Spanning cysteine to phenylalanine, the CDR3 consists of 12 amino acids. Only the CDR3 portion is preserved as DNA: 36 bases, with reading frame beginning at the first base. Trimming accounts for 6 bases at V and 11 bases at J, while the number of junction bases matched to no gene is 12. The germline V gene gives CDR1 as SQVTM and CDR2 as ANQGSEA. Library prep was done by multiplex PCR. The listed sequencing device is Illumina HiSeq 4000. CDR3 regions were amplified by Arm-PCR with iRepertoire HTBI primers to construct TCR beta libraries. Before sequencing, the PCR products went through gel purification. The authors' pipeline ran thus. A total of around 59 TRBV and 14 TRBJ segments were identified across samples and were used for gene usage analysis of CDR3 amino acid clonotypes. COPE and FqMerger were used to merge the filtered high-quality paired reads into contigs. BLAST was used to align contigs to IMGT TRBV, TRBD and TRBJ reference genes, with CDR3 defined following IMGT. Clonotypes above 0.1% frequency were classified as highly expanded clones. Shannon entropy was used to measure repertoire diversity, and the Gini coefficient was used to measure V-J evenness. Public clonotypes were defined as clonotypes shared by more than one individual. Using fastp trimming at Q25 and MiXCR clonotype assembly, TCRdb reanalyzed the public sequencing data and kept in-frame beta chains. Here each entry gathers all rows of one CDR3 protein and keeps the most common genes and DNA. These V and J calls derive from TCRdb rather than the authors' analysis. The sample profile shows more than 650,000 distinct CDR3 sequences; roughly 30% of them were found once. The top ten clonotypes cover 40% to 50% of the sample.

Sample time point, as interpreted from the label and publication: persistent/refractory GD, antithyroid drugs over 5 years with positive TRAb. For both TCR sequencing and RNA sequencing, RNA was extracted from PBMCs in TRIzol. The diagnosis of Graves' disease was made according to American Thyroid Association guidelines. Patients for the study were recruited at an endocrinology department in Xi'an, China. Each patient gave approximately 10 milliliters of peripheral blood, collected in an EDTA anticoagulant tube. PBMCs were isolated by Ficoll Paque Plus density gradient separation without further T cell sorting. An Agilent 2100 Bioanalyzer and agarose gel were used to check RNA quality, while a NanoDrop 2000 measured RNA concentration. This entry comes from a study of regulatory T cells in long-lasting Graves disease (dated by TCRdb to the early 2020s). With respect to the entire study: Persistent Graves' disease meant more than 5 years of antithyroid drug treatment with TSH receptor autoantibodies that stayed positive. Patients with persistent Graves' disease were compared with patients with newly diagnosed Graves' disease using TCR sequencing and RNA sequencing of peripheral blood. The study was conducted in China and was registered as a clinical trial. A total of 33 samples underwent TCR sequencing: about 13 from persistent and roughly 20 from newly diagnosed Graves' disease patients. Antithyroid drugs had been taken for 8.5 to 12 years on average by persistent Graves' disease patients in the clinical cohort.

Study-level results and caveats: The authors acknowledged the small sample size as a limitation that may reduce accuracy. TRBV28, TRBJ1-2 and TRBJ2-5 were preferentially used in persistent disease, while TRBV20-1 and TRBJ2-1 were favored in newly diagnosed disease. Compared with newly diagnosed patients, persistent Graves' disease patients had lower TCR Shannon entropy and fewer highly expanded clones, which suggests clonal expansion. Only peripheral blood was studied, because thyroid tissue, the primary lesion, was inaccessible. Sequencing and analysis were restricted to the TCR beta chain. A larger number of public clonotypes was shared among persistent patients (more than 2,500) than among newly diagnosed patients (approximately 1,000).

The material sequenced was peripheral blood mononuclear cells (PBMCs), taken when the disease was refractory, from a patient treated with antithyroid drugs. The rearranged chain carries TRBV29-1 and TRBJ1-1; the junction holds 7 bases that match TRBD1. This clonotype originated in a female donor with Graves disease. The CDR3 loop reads CSVAAGGGSAFF. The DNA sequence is TGCAGCGTCGCCGCAGGGGGGGGGAGCGCTTTCTTT.